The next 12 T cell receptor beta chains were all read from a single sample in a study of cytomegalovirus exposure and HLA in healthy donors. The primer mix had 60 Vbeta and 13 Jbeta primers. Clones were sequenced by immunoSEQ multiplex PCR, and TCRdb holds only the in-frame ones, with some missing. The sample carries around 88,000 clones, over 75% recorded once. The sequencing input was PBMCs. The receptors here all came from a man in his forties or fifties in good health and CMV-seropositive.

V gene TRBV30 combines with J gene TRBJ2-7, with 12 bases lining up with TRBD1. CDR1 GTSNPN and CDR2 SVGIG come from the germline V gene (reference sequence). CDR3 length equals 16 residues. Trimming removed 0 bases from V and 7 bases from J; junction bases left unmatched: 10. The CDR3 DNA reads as TGTGCCTGGAGTGTAGGGACAGGGGGCTCCTCAGGAGAGCAGTACTTC. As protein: CAWSVGTGGSSGEQYF.

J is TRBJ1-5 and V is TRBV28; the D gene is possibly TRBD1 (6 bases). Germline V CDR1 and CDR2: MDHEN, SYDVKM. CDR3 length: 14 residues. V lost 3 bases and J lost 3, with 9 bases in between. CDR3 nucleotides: TGTGCCAGCAGTTTGCACAGGGACAATCAGCCCCAGCATTTT. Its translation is CASSLHRDNQPQHF.

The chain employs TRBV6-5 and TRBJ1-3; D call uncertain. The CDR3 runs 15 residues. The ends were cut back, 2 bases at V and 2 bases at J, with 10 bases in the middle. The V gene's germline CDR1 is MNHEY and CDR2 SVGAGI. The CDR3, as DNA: TGTGCCAGCAGTTACGACGGGAATGCTGGAAACACCATATATTTT. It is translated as CASSYDGNAGNTIYF.

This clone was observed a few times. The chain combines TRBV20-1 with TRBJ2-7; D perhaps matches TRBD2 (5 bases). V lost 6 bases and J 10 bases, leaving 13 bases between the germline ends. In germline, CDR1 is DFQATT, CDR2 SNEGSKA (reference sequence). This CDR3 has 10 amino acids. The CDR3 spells CSAPRTEQYF. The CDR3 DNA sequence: TGCAGTGCCCCGCGGACTGAACAGTACTTC.

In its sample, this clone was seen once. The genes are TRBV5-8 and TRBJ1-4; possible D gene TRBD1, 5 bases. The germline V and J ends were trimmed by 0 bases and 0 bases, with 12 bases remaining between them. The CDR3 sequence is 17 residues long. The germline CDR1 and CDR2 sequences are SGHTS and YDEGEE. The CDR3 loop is CASSLGQTFATNEKLFF. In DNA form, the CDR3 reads TGTGCCAGCAGCTTGGGACAGACATTTGCAACTAATGAAAAACTGTTTTTT.

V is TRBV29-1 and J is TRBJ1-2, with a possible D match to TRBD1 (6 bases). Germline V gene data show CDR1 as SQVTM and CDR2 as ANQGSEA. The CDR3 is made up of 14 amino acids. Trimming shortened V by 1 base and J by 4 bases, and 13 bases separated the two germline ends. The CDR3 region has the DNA TGCAGCGTTGAAGCAGGGGAGATCGGCTATGGCTACACCTTC. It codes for CSVEAGEIGYGYTF.

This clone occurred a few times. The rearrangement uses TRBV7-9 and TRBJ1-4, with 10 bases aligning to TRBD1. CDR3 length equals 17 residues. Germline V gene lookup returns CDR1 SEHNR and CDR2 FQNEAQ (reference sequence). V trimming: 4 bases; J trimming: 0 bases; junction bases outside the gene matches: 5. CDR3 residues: CASSSSGQGTTNEKLFF. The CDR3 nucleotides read TGTGCCAGCAGCTCTTCGGGACAGGGGACAACTAATGAAAAACTGTTTTTT.

CDR3 in DNA: TGCGCCAGCAGTCGAAAGGGGAGATTATTAGTACGGGGGTCGGGCGGCTACACCTTC. It specifies CASSRKGRLLVRGSGGYTF. The chain couples TRBV23-1 to TRBJ1-2, with D tentatively TRBD1 (5 bases). TRBV23-1 counts as an open reading frame of uncertain function. Trimming took 4 bases from V and 8 from J, leaving 32 bases between them. The CDR3 totals 19 residues.

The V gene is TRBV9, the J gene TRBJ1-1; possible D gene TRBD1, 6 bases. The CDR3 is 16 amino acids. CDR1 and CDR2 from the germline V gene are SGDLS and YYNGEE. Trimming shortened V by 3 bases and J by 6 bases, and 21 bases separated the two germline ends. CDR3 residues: CASSARGAGAGAEAFF. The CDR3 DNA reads TGTGCCAGCAGCGCCCGGGGAGCAGGGGCTGGAGCTGAAGCTTTCTTT.

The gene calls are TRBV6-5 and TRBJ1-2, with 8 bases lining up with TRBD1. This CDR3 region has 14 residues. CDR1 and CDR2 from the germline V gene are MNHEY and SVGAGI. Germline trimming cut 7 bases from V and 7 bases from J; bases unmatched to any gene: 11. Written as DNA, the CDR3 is TGTGCCAGCACTCCCACTCAGGGGGCAGGTGGCTACACCTTC. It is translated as CASTPTQGAGGYTF.

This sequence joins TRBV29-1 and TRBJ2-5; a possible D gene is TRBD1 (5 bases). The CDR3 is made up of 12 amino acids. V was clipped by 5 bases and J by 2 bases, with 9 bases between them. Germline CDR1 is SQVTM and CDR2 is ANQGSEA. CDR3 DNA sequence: TGCAGCGTTTCAGGGAAACAAGAGACCCAGTACTTC. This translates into CSVSGKQETQYF.

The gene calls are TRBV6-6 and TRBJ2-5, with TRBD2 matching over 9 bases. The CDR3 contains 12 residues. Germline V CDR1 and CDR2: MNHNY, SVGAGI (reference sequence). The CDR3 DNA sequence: TGTGTTACGCGGGGGGGCCGAGAGACCCAGTACTTC. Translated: CVTRGGRETQYF.